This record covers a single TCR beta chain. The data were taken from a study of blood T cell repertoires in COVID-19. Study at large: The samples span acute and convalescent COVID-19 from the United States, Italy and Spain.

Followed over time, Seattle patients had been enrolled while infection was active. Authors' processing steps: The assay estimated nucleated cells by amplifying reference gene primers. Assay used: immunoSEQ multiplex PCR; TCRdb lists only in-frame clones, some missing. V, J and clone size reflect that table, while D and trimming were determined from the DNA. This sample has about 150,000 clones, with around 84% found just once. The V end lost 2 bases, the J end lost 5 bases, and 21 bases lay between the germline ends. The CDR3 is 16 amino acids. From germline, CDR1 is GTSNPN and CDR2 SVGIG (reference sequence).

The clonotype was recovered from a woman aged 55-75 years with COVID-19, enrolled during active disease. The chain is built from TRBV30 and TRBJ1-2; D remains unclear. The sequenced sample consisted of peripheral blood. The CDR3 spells CAWSLSPLTSRYGYTF. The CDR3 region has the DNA TGTGCCTGGAGTTTGTCCCCATTGACAAGCCGATATGGCTACACCTTC.